The T cell receptor beta chain under discussion was sequenced for a study of monozygotic twins with inflammatory bowel disease. TCRdb reprocessed the 5' RACE reads and reports one entry per CDR3 protein, with no DNA. The sample data list about 440,000 distinct CDR3 sequences. The CDR3 has 14 amino acids. CDR1 SNHLY and CDR2 FYNNEI come from the germline V gene. The sequencing input was blood. The source of this sequence is a human donor with ulcerative colitis or Crohn's disease, or a healthy co-twin of an affected twin (not recorded which). The chain is built from TRBV2 and TRBJ2-2; without DNA, the TCRdb call of TRBD1 cannot be checked. The CDR3 spells CASSDRGNTGELFF.